Each of the 8 T cell receptor beta chains below was sequenced from the same sample in a study of shared clonotypes between healthy human individuals. The data were produced by immunoSEQ multiplex PCR, yet TCRdb's version contains in-frame clones alone and is incomplete. This table has about 2.4 million clones, roughly 93% appearing once. The source material was naive CD4+ T cells from PBMCs. Subset denoted: CD45RA+ positively selected. These receptors all come from a man younger than 35 in good health. Some clones in this sample may be carry-over from other donors' samples.

The V call is TRBV11-1, the J call TRBJ2-3; D might be TRBD2 (6 bases). The CDR3 contains 14 residues. Germline V gene sequence: CDR1 SGHAT, CDR2 FQDESV (reference sequence). Trimming took off 8 bases at V and 0 bases at J, with 12 bases between the two ends. The CDR3 region has the DNA TGTGCCAGCCGGGGACGGGAGAGCACAGATACGCAGTATTTT. Translating it yields CASRGRESTDTQYF. The full variable domain, its missing parts supplied by reference TRBV11-1 and TRBJ2-3, is EAEVAQSPRYKITEKSQAVAFWCDPISGHATLYWYRQILGQGPELLVQFQDESVVDDSQLPKDRFSAERLKGVDSTLKIQPAELGDSAMYLCASRGRESTDTQYFGPGTRLTVL.

This chain joins TRBV10-3 and TRBJ2-7, with TRBD2 matching 14 bases. The CDR3 is 15 amino acids. Trimming removed 10 bases from V and 7 bases from J; junction bases left unmatched: 12. Germline V lookup: CDR1 ENHRY, CDR2 SYGVKD. CDR3 sequence reads: CASSPGLAGVLEQYF. As DNA, the CDR3 is TGTGCCAGCTCCCCGGGACTAGCGGGGGTTCTGGAGCAGTACTTC.

The rearrangement links TRBV9 to TRBJ2-2; tentative D call: TRBD2 (5 bases). The V end was cut by 3 bases, the J end by 4 bases, with 22 bases between. The CDR3 runs to 18 residues. CDR1 is SGDLS, CDR2 YYNGEE, per germline. The CDR3 region is CASSEPLQTRRGTGELFF. The CDR3 DNA reads TGTGCCAGCAGCGAGCCACTTCAAACTAGAAGAGGCACCGGGGAGCTGTTTTTT.

The CDR3: CATTRGPLFTDTQYF. The CDR3 nucleotides read TGCGCCACCACCAGAGGGCCCCTCTTCACAGATACGCAGTATTTT. The chain is built from TRBV5-1 and TRBJ2-3; a weak D match, TRBD2 (5 bases). V dropped 9 bases and J dropped 2 bases, with 19 bases sitting between them. Looked up from germline, CDR1 is SGHRS and CDR2 is YFSETQ. CDR3 length equals 15 residues.

The chain recombines TRBV6-5 with TRBJ2-1; a weak D match, TRBD2 (5 bases). The V gene lost 5 bases and the J gene lost 5 bases, with 13 bases spanning the gap. The germline V gene has CDR1 MNHEY and CDR2 SVGAGI. The CDR3 spans 14 residues. CDR3 in amino acids: CASSKRTGNNEQFF. The CDR3 region has the DNA TGTGCCAGCAGTAAAAGGACTGGAAACAATGAGCAGTTCTTC.

The chain uses TRBV21-1 and TRBJ2-7; the table assigns TRBD1, which was not confirmed against the DNA. TRBV21-1 is deemed a pseudogene. The CDR3 runs 14 residues. In DNA form, the CDR3 reads TGTGCCAGCAGCACCGACAGGGCCTTCTACGAGCAGTACTTC. Translated, it gives CASSTDRAFYEQYF.

V and J are TRBV7-2 and TRBJ2-2; D not resolved. The germline gives CDR1 SGHTA, CDR2 FQGNSA. The CDR3 runs 14 residues. V was pared by 0 bases and J by 5 bases, with 7 bases between. DNA of the CDR3: TGTGCCAGCAGCTTAGCGGGATGGACCGGGGAGCTGTTTTTT. Its translation is CASSLAGWTGELFF.

V and J are TRBV30 and TRBJ2-2, with 7 bases identical to TRBD1. The CDR3 covers 13 residues. Unmatched junction bases numbered 3, after V lost 2 bases and J lost 6 bases. Germline-derived CDR1 and CDR2 are GTSNPN and SVGIG (reference sequence). CDR3: CAWSYRGSGELFF. In DNA form, the CDR3 reads TGTGCCTGGAGTTACAGGGGTTCCGGGGAGCTGTTTTTT.